Listed below are T cell receptor beta chains from one sample, sequenced in a study of CD8 T cells in ankylosing spondylitis. One entry per CDR3 protein, called by TCRdb with MiXCR from the 5' RACE reads. The table has 300,000 to 400,000 distinct CDR3 sequences, 20% to 25% seen once. Sequencing was performed on blood, either unsorted or a sorted T cell fraction (not recorded which). Every receptor here comes from a male donor with ankylosing spondylitis or in good health (not recorded which). Each CDR3 is given with its conserved first and last residue. A D gene is named only where the DNA matches it firmly. Some rows mark clone size as missing; the rest say once, few, many or name a class of expanded clone.

>TRBV3-1|13|TRBJ2-7|NA|few
CASSQEYPYEQYF
TGTGCCAGCAGCCAAGAGTATCCCTACGAGCAGTACTTC
>TRBV4-1|18|TRBJ2-5|NA|NA
CASSQVAARGRIGETQYF
TGCGCCAGCAGCCAAGTAGCTGCGAGGGGCCGGATTGGAGAGACCCAGTACTTC
>TRBV12-3/TRBV12-4|14|TRBJ2-7|NA|few
CASSFSAGLYEQYF
TGTGCCAGCAGTTTTAGCGCAGGCCTCTACGAGCAGTACTTC
>TRBV20-1|16|TRBJ1-2|TRBD1|once
CSARDFSRDRTNGYTF
TGCAGTGCTAGAGATTTTAGCCGGGACAGAACGAATGGCTACACCTTC
>TRBV12-3/TRBV12-4|15|TRBJ2-6|TRBD1|once
CASRAGGGGANVLTF
TGTGCCAGCAGGGCAGGGGGCGGTGGGGCCAACGTCCTGACTTTC
>TRBV12-3/TRBV12-4|16|TRBJ2-4|NA|many
CASSLSQHLAKNIQYF
TGTGCCAGCAGTTTAAGCCAGCATCTAGCCAAAAACATTCAGTACTTC
>TRBV5-1|15|TRBJ2-3|NA|NA
CASSAVGVVTDTQYF
TGCGCCAGCAGCGCCGTAGGGGTTGTGACAGATACGCAGTATTTT
>TRBV16|16|TRBJ2-3|NA|NA
CASSLNVGGPTDTQYF
TGTGCCAGCAGCCTAAACGTAGGGGGACCCACAGATACGCAGTATTTT
>TRBV6-1|17|TRBJ2-5|NA|NA
CASSEARFGQSQETQYF
TGTGCCAGCAGTGAAGCGCGGTTCGGACAGAGCCAAGAGACCCAGTACTTC
>TRBV7-9|15|TRBJ2-2|NA|few
CASSSTVPNTGELFF
TGTGCCAGCAGCTCGACAGTCCCGAACACCGGGGAGCTGTTTTTT
>TRBV9|16|TRBJ2-3|NA|few
CASSVAGAGSTDTQYF
TGTGCCAGCAGCGTAGCCGGGGCGGGGAGCACAGATACGCAGTATTTT
>TRBV3-1|13|TRBJ2-1|TRBD2|NA
CASSHLTSVIPFF
TGTGCCAGCAGCCACCTGACTAGCGTGATTCCATTCTTC
>TRBV5-1|15|TRBJ2-7|TRBD1|few
CASSTGQGESYEQYF
TGCGCCAGCAGCACCGGACAGGGTGAATCCTACGAGCAGTACTTC
>TRBV20-1|17|TRBJ1-1|TRBD1|NA
CSARLRTGDTLNTEAFF
TGCAGTGCTAGACTGCGGACAGGGGACACCTTGAACACTGAAGCTTTCTTT
>TRBV7-9|16|TRBJ2-7|TRBD2|NA
CASSPLAGEGIYEQYF
TGTGCCAGCAGCCCACTAGCGGGGGAGGGAATCTACGAGCAGTACTTC
>TRBV18|15|TRBJ2-5|NA|few
CASSPTPVAGETQYF
TGTGCCAGCTCACCCACGCCTGTGGCCGGAGAGACCCAGTACTTC
>TRBV12-3/TRBV12-4|14|TRBJ1-4|NA|NA
CASRNRADNEKLFF
TGTGCCAGCAGAAATCGCGCGGATAATGAAAAACTGTTTTTT
>TRBV30|14|TRBJ2-3|NA|NA
CAWSVESGSDTQYF
TGTGCCTGGAGTGTTGAATCTGGATCAGATACGCAGTATTTT
>TRBV11-1|18|TRBJ2-2|TRBD2|NA
CASSEGLAGIPGTGELFF
TGTGCCAGCAGCGAAGGACTAGCGGGGATACCTGGGACCGGGGAGCTGTTTTTT
>TRBV4-1|14|TRBJ2-1|NA|few
CASSLLQGTDEQFF
TGCGCCAGCAGCCTCCTTCAGGGCACGGATGAGCAGTTCTTC
>TRBV7-3|14|TRBJ2-1|TRBD2|few
CASGSGGDYNEQFF
TGTGCCAGCGGAAGCGGGGGGGACTACAATGAGCAGTTCTTC